This T cell receptor beta chain was observed in a study of CD8+CD57+ T cells in acquired aplastic anemia. Trimming removed 2 bases at V and 5 bases at J, with 15 bases between. Germline loops: CDR1 SGHVS, CDR2 FNYEAQ. This CDR3 region has 16 residues. It was patients with CD8+CD57+ cell expansion by flow cytometry who were chosen for sequencing. Every patient was diagnosed with severe acquired aplastic anemia. Using genomic DNA as the template, TCR beta VDJ and CDR3 profiling was carried out. TCRdb used MiXCR to reprocess the reads, holding one entry per CDR3 protein. The sample includes a few hundred thousand distinct CDR3 sequences, about a third of them seen just once.

The receptor's source is a human donor with aplastic anemia. The chain couples TRBV7-6 to TRBJ2-2; possible D gene TRBD1, 5 bases. Sequenced material: sorted CD4+, CD8+, or CD8+CD57+ T cells (not recorded which) from PBMCs. CDR3 sequence (DNA): TGTGCCAGCAGCTTACTCGGCAGGGCGGAGACCGGGGAGCTGTTTTTT. Its protein product is CASSLLGRAETGELFF.